This T cell receptor (beta chain) derives from a study of PD-1 blockade in classical Hodgkin lymphoma. No patient escaped relapse after autologous stem cell transplantation, and brentuximab vedotin exposure varied. Looked up from germline, CDR1 is SSHAT and CDR2 is FNYEAQ (reference sequence). The length of the CDR3 is 16 residues. The trim removed 5 bases at V and 7 bases at J, leaving 11 bases unmatched. Repertoires were generated with immunoSEQ multiplex PCR, while TCRdb's copy carries only in-frame clones and drops some. The table records approximately 60,000 clones, about nine tenths of them present only once.

The sequencing here drew on peripheral blood mononuclear cells (PBMCs), taken at baseline. The clonotype originates from a human donor with classical Hodgkin lymphoma. V is TRBV7-7 and J is TRBJ2-1; 10 positions agree with TRBD2. The CDR3 sequence: CASSPGLAGVSNEQFF. The CDR3 DNA sequence: TGTGCCAGCAGCCCCGGGCTAGCGGGGGTGTCTAATGAGCAGTTCTTC.